Listed below are T cell receptor beta chains from one sample, sequenced in a study of blood T cell repertoires in COVID-19. The data were produced by immunoSEQ multiplex PCR, yet TCRdb's version contains in-frame clones alone and is incomplete. Among approximately 430,000 clones listed, approximately 90% were seen once. Sequencing was done on a sample of peripheral blood. These receptors all stem from a woman aged 25 to 39 with active or convalescent COVID-19. Both conserved end residues are part of each CDR3. The D gene is left open where the match is weak. Expanded clones are given a class, and other clones once, few, many or no size at all.

d_call: .; j_call: TRBJ2-1; clone_size: .; v_call: TRBV6-2/TRBV6-3; cdr3_aa: CASSWSGRGTGGAYNEQFF; cdr3_nt: TGTGCCAGCAGTTGGAGTGGCAGGGGAACGGGAGGTGCCTACAATGAGCAGTTCTTC
d_call: .; j_call: TRBJ1-1; clone_size: .; v_call: TRBV3-1/TRBV3-2; cdr3_aa: CASSPRVENTEAFF; cdr3_nt: TGTGCCAGCAGCCCCCGGGTAGAGAACACTGAAGCTTTCTTT
d_call: .; j_call: TRBJ2-3; clone_size: .; v_call: TRBV10-3; cdr3_aa: CAARDSTSTDTQYF; cdr3_nt: TGTGCCGCCCGGGACTCAACTAGCACAGATACGCAGTATTTT
d_call: .; j_call: TRBJ2-7; clone_size: .; v_call: TRBV6-1; cdr3_aa: CASSEDGGYEQYF; cdr3_nt: TGTGCCAGCAGTGAAGACGGGGGCTACGAGCAGTACTTC
d_call: .; j_call: TRBJ2-2; clone_size: .; v_call: TRBV6-2/TRBV6-3; cdr3_aa: CASSSTGELFF; cdr3_nt: TGTGCCAGCAGTTCGACAGGAGAGCTGTTTTTT
d_call: TRBD1; j_call: TRBJ1-3; clone_size: .; v_call: TRBV19; cdr3_aa: CASSTTGVSGNTIYF; cdr3_nt: TGTGCCAGTAGTACCACAGGGGTATCTGGAAACACCATATATTTT
d_call: TRBD2; j_call: TRBJ2-1; clone_size: .; v_call: TRBV5-1; cdr3_aa: CASSASGYNEQFF; cdr3_nt: TGCGCCAGCAGTGCTAGCGGCTACAATGAGCAGTTCTTC
d_call: .; j_call: TRBJ1-6; clone_size: .; v_call: TRBV4-1; cdr3_aa: CASSQRGSSSYNSPLHF; cdr3_nt: TGCGCCAGCAGCCAAAGGGGTTCGAGCTCCTATAATTCACCCCTCCACTTT
d_call: TRBD1; j_call: TRBJ2-7; clone_size: few; v_call: TRBV2; cdr3_aa: CASSKDRDRSYEQYF; cdr3_nt: TGTGCCAGCAGTAAGGACAGGGATCGATCCTACGAGCAGTACTTC
d_call: .; j_call: TRBJ1-1; clone_size: few; v_call: TRBV10-3; cdr3_aa: CAISEEIGVASFF; cdr3_nt: TGTGCCATCAGTGAAGAAATAGGAGTTGCCTCTTTCTTT